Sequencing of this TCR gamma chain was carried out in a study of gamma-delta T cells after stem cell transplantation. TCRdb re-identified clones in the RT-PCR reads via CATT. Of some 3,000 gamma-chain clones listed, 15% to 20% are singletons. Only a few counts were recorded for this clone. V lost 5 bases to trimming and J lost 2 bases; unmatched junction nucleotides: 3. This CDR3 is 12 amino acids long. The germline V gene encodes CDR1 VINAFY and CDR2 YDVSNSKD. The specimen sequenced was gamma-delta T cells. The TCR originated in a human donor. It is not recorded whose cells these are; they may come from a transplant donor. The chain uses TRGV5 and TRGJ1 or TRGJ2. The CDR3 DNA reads TGTGCCACCTGGGTAGATTATTATAAGAAACTCTTT. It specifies CATWVDYYKKLF.